Given below is one T cell receptor (beta chain) in context. Its antigen is currently not known. No qualities accompany the bases; no much larger clone lies one base away. PBMCs were separated by density centrifugation and stained for CD3, CD4 and CD8, after which CD4+ and CD8+ T cells were sorted on a FACSAria. Scalp biopsies and blood samples were obtained from unaffected controls. This record belongs to a study of CD8+ T cells in alopecia areata (dated by TCRdb to between 2017 and 2018). About the investigation overall: The study used high-throughput TCRbeta sequencing to examine T cell clonal expansion in alopecia areata, in both the C3H/HeJ mouse model and human patients. Scalp clonality was compared across normal scalp (n=4), patchy alopecia areata scalp (n=8), and alopecia totalis/universalis scalp (n=8). On the human side, TCRbeta sequencing was run on scalp tissue and on sorted CD4+ and CD8+ peripheral blood T cells from healthy controls and from alopecia areata patients with either patchy or totalis/universalis disease. RNA was extracted with the PAXgene miRNA kit for fixed scalp, the miRNeasy kit for PBMCs, and the RNeasy kit for mouse skin. TCRbeta CDR3 regions were amplified by immunoSEQ multiplex PCR with 35 Vbeta forward and 13 Jbeta reverse primers.

Relative to germline, V is missing 0 bases and J is missing 8 bases, with 1 base of the junction outside any gene match. CDR1 and CDR2, looked up from the germline V gene, are SGDLS and YYNGEE. The CDR3, cysteine through phenylalanine, is 13 amino acids long. CDR3 DNA is the only sequence kept; it has 39 bases, read in frame from the first base. Libraries were prepared through the immunoSEQ multiplex PCR assay. RNA was extracted from all samples and reverse transcribed into cDNA, which served as template for TCR sequencing. SuperScript III was used to make first-strand cDNA, primed with a 2:1 mix of oligo-dT and random hexamers. A synthetic immune receptor repertoire was used to measure amplification bias, and any remaining bias was corrected computationally. The paper's data handling went like this. Raw reads were preprocessed to remove errors, and CDR3 was defined according to IMGT conventions as the region from the conserved cysteine to phenylalanine. Clonality was calculated as 1 minus Shannon entropy normalized by log2 of the number of productive unique TCRs. Scalp TCRbeta sequences were cross-referenced with sorted blood CD4 and CD8 repertoires so that the CD4 or CD8 identity of scalp clones could be inferred. Sourced from immuneACCESS, this table was stored by TCRdb with only in-frame sequences that have V and J called. A share of the clones is absent; for the studies checked, an unresolved V gene accounts for under half, and the remainder has no known explanation. The D gene and trimming were derived from the DNA, and the V and J assignments and clone size from that table. The sample table holds some 150,000 clones, of which roughly 58% were seen once. 36% of the sample is taken by the ten largest.

What the work shows at the level of the full study, not this receptor alone: Lesional scalp, especially in alopecia totalis/universalis, showed higher clonality and more expanded CD8+ clones than normal scalp, suggesting antigenic drive. Shared TCR sequences between patients were less evident than in mice, which may be partly attributable to HLA diversity in the patient population. Scalp TCR repertoire analysis is complicated because resident alphabeta T cells in normal human skin are also sequenced, whereas mouse skin is dominated by gammadelta T cells.

Sequencing was carried out using CD8+ T cells sorted from blood. The origin of this receptor is a human donor in good health. The rearranged chain carries TRBV9 and TRBJ2-1; TRBD1 lines up with 8 middle nucleotides. The CDR3 region reads CASSVVQGDEQFF. DNA sequence: TGTGCCAGCAGCGTAGTACAGGGGGATGAGCAGTTCTTC.